This TCR beta chain was obtained from a study of shared clonotypes between healthy human individuals. Across the study: Per donor, three plates held CD4 naive cells, three held CD4 memory, two held CD8 naive and one held CD8 memory.

V was shortened by 1 base and J by 4 bases, with 16 bases between the two germline ends. From germline, CDR1 is SQVTM and CDR2 ANQGSEA. CDR3 length: 15 residues. Study results and caveats: Owing to a small donor count, the genetic and exposure-history diversity represented was limited. Larger estimated richness was generally seen in naive subsets than in memory subsets.

Note on this clone: The antigen is unknown.

The material for each subset, its genomic DNA, was split evenly across several immunoSEQ plates. Sequencing used immunoSEQ multiplex PCR; TCRdb keeps in-frame clones, though not all of them. The sample has some 2,000,000 clones; about 95% are singletons. Only CD45RO-negative cells positively selected for CCR7 counted as naive CD8 cells, so terminally differentiated effector memory CD45RA+ cells were excluded. The chain couples TRBV29-1 to TRBJ1-2; D remains unclear. The sample was naive CD8+ T cells sorted from blood. This TCR derives from a man aged 18 to 35 in good health. DNA for the CDR3: TGCAGCGTTGAAGGAGGAAGTGGATCTGGCTATGGCTACACCTTC. Protein sequence: CSVEGGSGSGYGYTF.